These T cell receptor beta chains were read from a single sample in a study of T-cell memory formation after mild COVID-19. One entry per CDR3 protein, called by TCRdb with MiXCR from the 5' RACE reads. The data hold fewer than 700,000 distinct CDR3 sequences, with about 20% observed a single time. Sequencing was done on a sample of PBMCs or a T cell subset sorted from them (not recorded which). These receptors were obtained from an adult woman who had mild COVID-19 (a few samples of this study predate the infection). Cell type and time point are not known. CDR3s include the opening cysteine and the closing phenylalanine or tryptophan. D genes are given only for firm matches. Only part of the rows carry a size: once, few, many, or a class if the clone is expanded.

TRBV15	TRBJ2-5	few	.	CATSRGFGADSQETQYF	TGTGCCACCAGCAGAGGGTTCGGAGCGGACAGCCAAGAGACCCAGTACTTC
TRBV4-2	TRBJ1-2	.	TRBD1	CASSQLGQEDYGYTF	TGTGCCAGCAGCCAACTTGGACAGGAGGACTATGGCTACACCTTC
TRBV7-9	TRBJ1-1	many	TRBD1	CASSPPFGQGANTEAFF	TGTGCCAGCAGCCCACCCTTTGGACAGGGGGCCAACACTGAAGCTTTCTTT
TRBV7-6	TRBJ1-4	few	TRBD1	CASSSIQGPYNEKLFF	TGTGCCAGCAGCTCAATACAGGGGCCCTATAATGAAAAACTGTTTTTT
TRBV10-3	TRBJ2-7	few	.	CAISEGEAGLSGEQYF	TGTGCCATCAGTGAAGGGGAGGCGGGACTTTCCGGAGAGCAGTACTTC
TRBV24-1	TRBJ1-2	.	.	CATEDPFAYGYTF	TGTGCCACCGAAGACCCCTTCGCCTATGGCTACACCTTC
TRBV20-1	TRBJ2-3	.	TRBD2	CSATGSSGVDTQYF	TGCAGTGCTACGGGCAGTAGCGGGGTAGATACGCAGTATTTT
TRBV5-8	TRBJ2-7	few	TRBD2	CASSKTSGGTYEQYF	TGTGCCAGCAGTAAGACTAGCGGGGGAACCTACGAGCAGTACTTC
TRBV20-1	TRBJ1-2	.	TRBD1	CSDVRTGASLNYGYTF	TGCAGTGACGTCCGGACAGGGGCCTCCCTTAACTATGGCTACACCTTC
TRBV6-2/TRBV6-3	TRBJ2-5	few	.	CASSYVGELTETQYF	TGTGCCAGCAGTTACGTGGGGGAGTTGACGGAGACCCAGTACTTC
TRBV12-3/TRBV12-4	TRBJ1-5	.	.	CASSLSGHGSNQPQHF	TGTGCCAGCAGTTTATCGGGACACGGTAGCAATCAGCCCCAGCATTTT
TRBV14	TRBJ1-6	.	.	CTSSSLGNSPLHF	TGTACCAGCAGCTCTCTGGGGAATTCACCCCTCCACTTT
TRBV11-1	TRBJ2-7	.	.	CASSPRFGYEQYF	TGTGCCAGCAGCCCCCGCTTTGGATACGAGCAGTACTTC
TRBV19	TRBJ1-3	few	TRBD1	CASIPRDRRTGNTIYF	TGTGCCAGTATCCCCCGGGACAGACGAACTGGAAACACCATATATTTT
TRBV20-1	TRBJ1-1	few	.	CSARIGGMNTEAFF	TGCAGTGCTAGAATCGGAGGAATGAACACTGAAGCTTTCTTT
TRBV29-1	TRBJ2-4	few	.	CSVVGASVAKNIQYF	TGCAGCGTTGTTGGGGCCAGCGTAGCCAAAAACATTCAGTACTTC
TRBV7-8	TRBJ2-3	.	TRBD2	CASTRGTSGVRTDTQYF	TGTGCCAGCACCCGCGGGACTAGCGGGGTCCGCACAGATACGCAGTATTTT
TRBV3-1	TRBJ2-7	few	TRBD2	CASSQDGASGRAKQYF	TGTGCCAGCAGCCAAGATGGGGCTAGCGGGAGGGCGAAGCAGTACTTC
TRBV7-9	TRBJ2-1	few	TRBD2	CASSTLLAGYNEQFF	TGTGCCAGCAGCACGCTACTAGCGGGGTACAATGAGCAGTTCTTC
TRBV6-2/TRBV6-3	TRBJ2-5	.	TRBD1	CASSHAQGDGQETQYF	TGTGCCAGCAGTCACGCACAGGGGGATGGACAAGAGACCCAGTACTTC
TRBV12-3/TRBV12-4	TRBJ2-3	.	.	CASSLDGSDVADTQYF	TGTGCCAGCAGTTTAGACGGTAGCGATGTCGCAGATACGCAGTATTTT
TRBV7-3	TRBJ1-1	many	TRBD1	CASSLEQGVGTEAFF	TGTGCCAGCAGCCTAGAACAGGGGGTTGGCACTGAAGCTTTCTTT
TRBV5-1	TRBJ1-5	few	.	CASSLGGAQPQHF	TGCGCCAGCTCCCTTGGGGGCGCCCAGCCCCAGCATTTT
TRBV9	TRBJ2-7	.	.	CASSPGWDEQYF	TGTGCCAGCAGCCCTGGTTGGGACGAGCAGTACTTC
TRBV19	TRBJ1-4	few	TRBD1	CASRERNPGQGLHEKLFF	TGTGCCAGTAGGGAGCGCAACCCGGGACAGGGACTGCATGAAAAACTGTTTTTT
TRBV20-1	TRBJ2-7	.	TRBD2	CSALEIEAGELYAYEQYF	TGCAGTGCACTAGAGATAGAGGCGGGAGAGTTGTATGCCTACGAGCAGTACTTC
TRBV12-3/TRBV12-4	TRBJ1-6	few	.	CASSYQGYLHF	TGTGCCAGCAGTTATCAGGGGTACCTCCACTTT
TRBV5-1	TRBJ2-7	.	.	CASSSEARGTTGQYF	TGCGCCAGCAGCTCGGAGGCCAGGGGCACGACAGGGCAGTACTTC
TRBV7-3	TRBJ2-5	few	.	CASSLKGWGTQYF	TGTGCCAGCAGCTTAAAAGGATGGGGGACCCAGTACTTC
TRBV6-1	TRBJ2-7	few	.	CASSDQTEPRTEQYF	TGTGCCAGCAGTGACCAGACGGAGCCGCGTACCGAGCAGTACTTC
TRBV2	TRBJ2-5	.	TRBD2	CASTLAGGQETQYF	TGTGCCAGCACTCTAGCGGGGGGACAAGAGACCCAGTACTTC
TRBV29-1	TRBJ1-2	.	.	CSVSTTRQPRDYGYTF	TGCAGCGTTTCTACGACCCGACAGCCGAGGGACTATGGCTACACCTTC
TRBV7-9	TRBJ2-7	few	TRBD1	CASSLAGTGPPSSYEQYF	TGTGCCAGCAGCTTAGCAGGGACAGGTCCCCCTTCCTCCTACGAGCAGTACTTC
TRBV4-1	TRBJ1-2	.	TRBD1	CASSQEVTGVDGYTF	TGCGCCAGCAGCCAAGAAGTGACAGGGGTGGATGGCTACACCTTC
TRBV25-1	TRBJ2-1	few	TRBD1	CAVGQGEGDEQFF	TGTGCCGTAGGACAGGGGGAAGGGGATGAGCAGTTCTTC
TRBV6-6	TRBJ1-2	.	.	CASSSSRAVGGYTF	TGTGCCAGCAGTTCCTCGAGGGCCGTGGGTGGCTACACCTTC
TRBV12-3/TRBV12-4	TRBJ2-3	many	TRBD2	CASSLSGGLYFPSVYF	TGTGCCAGCAGTTTATCGGGGGGGCTTTACTTTCCAAGCGTGTATTTT
TRBV29-1	TRBJ2-5	.	TRBD2	CSVRGGQETQYF	TGCAGCGTCCGCGGGGGGCAAGAGACCCAGTACTTC
TRBV6-4	TRBJ1-1	.	.	CASSDSRDKGMNTEAFF	TGTGCCAGCAGTGACTCGCGGGACAAAGGTATGAACACTGAAGCTTTCTTT
TRBV5-1	TRBJ1-2	few	.	CASSLVSGADGYTF	TGCGCCAGCAGCTTGGTGTCGGGGGCGGATGGCTACACCTTC
TRBV5-5	TRBJ2-7	.	.	CASSLAYGLSSYEQYF	TGTGCCAGCAGCTTGGCCTACGGTCTCAGCTCCTACGAGCAGTACTTC
TRBV11-2	TRBJ2-3	.	.	CASGPRQAYTDTQYF	TGTGCCAGCGGACCGCGACAGGCTTACACAGATACGCAGTATTTT
TRBV29-1	TRBJ2-5	.	.	CSVEGDLSTVGETQYF	TGCAGCGTTGAGGGGGATCTATCTACGGTGGGGGAGACCCAGTACTTC
TRBV7-6	TRBJ2-1	few	TRBD2	CASSLSSGRSYNEQFF	TGTGCCAGCAGCCTGTCTAGCGGGAGGTCCTACAATGAGCAGTTCTTC
TRBV12-3/TRBV12-4	TRBJ2-6	few	TRBD1	CASSPGTGQFFSGANVLTF	TGTGCCAGCAGTCCTGGTACGGGACAGTTCTTCTCTGGGGCCAACGTCCTGACTTTC
TRBV7-9	TRBJ2-3	many	.	CLADTQYF	TGCTTGGCAGATACGCAGTATTTT
TRBV5-1	TRBJ2-4	.	TRBD1	CASSQGQGLAKNIQYF	TGCGCCAGCAGCCAAGGACAGGGTCTAGCCAAAAACATTCAGTACTTC
TRBV9	TRBJ1-2	.	TRBD1	CASSPTGGFNYGYTF	TGTGCCAGCAGCCCCACAGGGGGTTTTAACTATGGCTACACCTTC
TRBV5-5	TRBJ1-1	.	.	CASSLGRSNTEAFF	TGTGCCAGCAGCTTGGGTAGGTCGAACACTGAAGCTTTCTTT
TRBV30	TRBJ2-7	few	TRBD2	CAWSFARTSGRARIDEQYF	TGTGCCTGGAGTTTCGCCCGGACTAGCGGGAGGGCCCGTATTGACGAGCAGTACTTC
TRBV5-1	TRBJ1-1	.	.	CASSDGLGGTEAFF	TGCGCCAGCAGCGATGGATTGGGTGGCACTGAAGCTTTCTTT
TRBV4-1	TRBJ1-6	.	TRBD1	CASSPPTDRGGSPLHF	TGCGCCAGCAGCCCGCCAACCGACAGGGGAGGCTCACCCCTCCACTTT
TRBV9	TRBJ2-7	few	.	CASSVWDSTEQYF	TGTGCCAGCAGCGTATGGGACTCTACGGAGCAGTACTTC
TRBV6-1	TRBJ1-5	few	.	CASSATADNQPQHF	TGTGCCAGCAGTGCGACAGCTGATAATCAGCCCCAGCATTTT
TRBV4-1	TRBJ2-7	many	TRBD1	CASSPGVLDRAHEQYF	TGCGCCAGCAGCCCCGGGGTCCTGGACAGGGCCCACGAGCAGTACTTC
TRBV2	TRBJ1-1	.	.	CASSEAWANTEAFF	TGTGCCAGCAGTGAAGCCTGGGCGAACACTGAAGCTTTCTTT
TRBV7-9	TRBJ2-3	few	TRBD2	CASSPGLAGARTDTQYF	TGTGCCAGCAGCCCGGGACTAGCGGGGGCCCGCACAGATACGCAGTATTTT
TRBV28	TRBJ1-2	.	.	CASSDPGTPYGYTF	TGTGCCAGCAGCGACCCAGGGACTCCCTACGGCTACACCTTC
TRBV12-3/TRBV12-4	TRBJ2-5	many	.	CASSLVVGSETQYF	TGTGCCAGCAGTTTAGTGGTGGGGTCGGAGACCCAGTACTTC